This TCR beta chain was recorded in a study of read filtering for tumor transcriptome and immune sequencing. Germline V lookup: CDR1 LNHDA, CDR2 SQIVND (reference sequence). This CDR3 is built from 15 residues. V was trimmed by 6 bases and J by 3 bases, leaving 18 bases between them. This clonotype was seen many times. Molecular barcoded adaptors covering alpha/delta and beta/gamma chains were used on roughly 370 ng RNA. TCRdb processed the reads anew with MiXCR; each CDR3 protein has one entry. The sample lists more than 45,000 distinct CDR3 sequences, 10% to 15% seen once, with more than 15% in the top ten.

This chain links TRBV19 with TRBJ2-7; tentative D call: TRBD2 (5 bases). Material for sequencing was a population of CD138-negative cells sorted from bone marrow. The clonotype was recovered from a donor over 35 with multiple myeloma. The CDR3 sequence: CASSRPGELNYEQYF. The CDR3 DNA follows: TGTGCCAGTAGCCGGCCCGGGGAACTCAACTACGAGCAGTACTTC.